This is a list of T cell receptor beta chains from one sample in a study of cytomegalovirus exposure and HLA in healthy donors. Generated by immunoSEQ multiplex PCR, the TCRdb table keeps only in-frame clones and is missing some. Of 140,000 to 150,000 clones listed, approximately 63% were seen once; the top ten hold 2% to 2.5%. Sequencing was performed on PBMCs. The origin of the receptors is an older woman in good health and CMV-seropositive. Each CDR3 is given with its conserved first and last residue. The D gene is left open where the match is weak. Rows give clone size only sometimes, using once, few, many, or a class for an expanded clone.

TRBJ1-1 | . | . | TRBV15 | TGTGCCACCAGCAGAGGTTCCGCGCCTGAAGCTTTCTTT | CATSRGSAPEAFF
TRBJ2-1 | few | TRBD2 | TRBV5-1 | TGCGCCAGCAGCTTGCGTTATGGGGGGGTGGGCAATGAGCAGTTCTTC | CASSLRYGGVGNEQFF
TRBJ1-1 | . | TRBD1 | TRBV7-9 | TGTGCCAGCAGCGGCAGGGGGCGAAGCACTGAAGCTTTCTTT | CASSGRGRSTEAFF
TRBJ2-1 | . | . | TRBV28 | TGTGCCAGCAGTTTGGGCCAGCTTTACAATGAGCAGTTCTTC | CASSLGQLYNEQFF
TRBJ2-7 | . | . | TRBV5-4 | TGTGCCAGCAGCCGTAGCGAGGTTCTCTCCTACGAGCAGTACTTC | CASSRSEVLSYEQYF
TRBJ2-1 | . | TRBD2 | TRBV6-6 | TGTGCCAGCGAAAGGGGGACTAGGCAAGGTGAGCAGTTCTTC | CASERGTRQGEQFF
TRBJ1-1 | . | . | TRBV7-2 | TGTGCCAGCAGCGTGAGGACGGGAAAGATCACTGAAGCTTTCTTT | CASSVRTGKITEAFF
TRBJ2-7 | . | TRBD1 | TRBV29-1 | TGCAGCGTGGGGGGACAGGAATATTACGAGCAGTACTTC | CSVGGQEYYEQYF
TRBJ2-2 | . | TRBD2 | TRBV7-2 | TGTGCCAGCAGCTTAGACAGGACTAGCGGGTTCGCGAACACCGGGGAGCTGTTTTTT | CASSLDRTSGFANTGELFF
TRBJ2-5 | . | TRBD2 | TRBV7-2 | TGTGCCAGCAGTAGCGGGAGGGCAGAGACCCAGTACTTC | CASSSGRAETQYF
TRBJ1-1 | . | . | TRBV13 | TGTGCCAGCAGCTCGGACTGGAACACTGAAGCTTTCTTT | CASSSDWNTEAFF
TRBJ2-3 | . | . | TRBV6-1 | TGTGCCAGCAGTGACCACCTAGGGGTTGATACGCAGTATTTT | CASSDHLGVDTQYF
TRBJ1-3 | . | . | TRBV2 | TGTGCCAGCAGTGAGGGGACAAGCTCTGGAAACACCATATATTTT | CASSEGTSSGNTIYF
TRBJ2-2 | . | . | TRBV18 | TGTGCCAGCTCACCAGAGGTCGGGGAGCTGTTTTTT | CASSPEVGELFF
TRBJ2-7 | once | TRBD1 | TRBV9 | TGTGCCAGCAGTAGTTCCGGGACAGTTTCCTACGAGCAGTACTTC | CASSSSGTVSYEQYF
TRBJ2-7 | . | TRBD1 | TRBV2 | TGTGCCAGCAGTCGGGCAGGGGGCTACGAGCAGTACTTC | CASSRAGGYEQYF
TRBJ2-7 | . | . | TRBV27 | TGTGCCAGCAGTTTAACAGGGAGCTACGAGCAGTACTTC | CASSLTGSYEQYF
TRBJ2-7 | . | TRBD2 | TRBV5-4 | TGTGCCAGCAGCCCTGGGACTAGCGGTACCTACGAGCAGTACTTC | CASSPGTSGTYEQYF
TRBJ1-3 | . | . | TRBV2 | TGTGCCAGCAGTGAAGTTCGGGGGGCTGGAAACACCATATATTTT | CASSEVRGAGNTIYF
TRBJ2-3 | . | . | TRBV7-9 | TGTGCCAGCAGCTTTGACTCCACAGATACGCAGTATTTT | CASSFDSTDTQYF
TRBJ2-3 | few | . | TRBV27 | TGTGCCAGCAGTTTCGGCGGGAAGACGGATACGCAGTATTTT | CASSFGGKTDTQYF
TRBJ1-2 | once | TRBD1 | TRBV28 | TGTGCCAGCAGTCAAAACTATGGGACAGACTATGGCTACACCTTC | CASSQNYGTDYGYTF
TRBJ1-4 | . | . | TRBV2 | TGTGCCAGCAGGGTAGACAGAGCTACTAATGAAAAACTGTTTTTT | CASRVDRATNEKLFF
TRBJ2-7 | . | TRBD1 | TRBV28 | TGTGCCAGCACCCCCGGACAGGGGGTTACCTACGAGCAGTACTTC | CASTPGQGVTYEQYF
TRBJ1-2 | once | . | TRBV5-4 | TGTGCCAGCAGCTCACCCGGCGGAGTCTATGGCTACACCTTC | CASSSPGGVYGYTF
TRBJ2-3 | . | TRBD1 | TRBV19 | TGTGCCAGTAGTCAGGGACAGAATCCCCACACAGATACGCAGTATTTT | CASSQGQNPHTDTQYF
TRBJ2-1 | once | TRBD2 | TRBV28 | TGTGCCAGCAGCAAGGTTACTAGCGGGAGGGGAAGCAATGAGCAGTTCTTC | CASSKVTSGRGSNEQFF
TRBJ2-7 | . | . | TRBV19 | TGTGCCAGTAGTATAGAGGCAGGATACGAGCAGTACTTC | CASSIEAGYEQYF
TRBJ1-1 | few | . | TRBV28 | TGTGCCAGCAGTGTCGGGGGGAGTGGCACTGAAGCTTTCTTT | CASSVGGSGTEAFF
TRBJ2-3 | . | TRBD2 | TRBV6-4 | TGTGCCAGCAGTGATCTAGCGGGGAGCACAGATACGCAGTATTTT | CASSDLAGSTDTQYF
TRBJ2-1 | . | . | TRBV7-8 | TGTGCCAGCAGCCCCGGGACAAGGTACAATGAGCAGTTCTTC | CASSPGTRYNEQFF